The 2 T cell receptor beta chains in this list originate from one sample, sequenced in a study of T cells in Graves' hyperthyroidism and ophthalmopathy. The source material, RNA transcripts, was used to amplify TCR beta CDR3 regions. Initially, a first-round RT-PCR of the TCR CDR3 employed the HTBI primer set. Each CDR3 protein gets one entry after TCRdb re-called the multiplex PCR reads with MiXCR. The sample consists of fewer than 750,000 distinct CDR3 sequences, roughly 14% of them appearing once. Sequencing was performed on blood. The origin of the receptors is a woman between 45 and 65 years old with Graves' ophthalmopathy.

The chain's CDR3 is CSVGGRVWSEAFF. For the CDR3, the DNA is TGCAGCGTAGGCGGCCGGGTGTGGTCTGAAGCTTTCTTT. J is TRBJ1-1 and V is TRBV29-1; D remains unclear. The germline V gene encodes CDR1 SQVTM and CDR2 ANQGSEA. The CDR3 loop spans 13 amino acids. Trimming cost V 6 bases and J 6 bases, with 17 bases left between them.

This clonotype was recorded at least ten times. This chain connects TRBV2 to TRBJ1-5; D is uncertain. The germline V and J ends were trimmed by 6 bases and 6 bases, with 9 bases remaining between them. Germline values: CDR1 SNHLY, CDR2 FYNNEI. This CDR3 spans 12 amino acids. CDR3 bases: TGTGCCAGCAGGCCAGAGGGTCAGCCCCAGCATTTT. This sequence encodes CASRPEGQPQHF.